This passage covers 9 T cell receptor beta chains from one sample sequenced in a study of cytomegalovirus exposure and HLA in healthy donors. PCR involved 60 Vbeta and 13 Jbeta primers. Measured with immunoSEQ multiplex PCR; TCRdb has only the in-frame clones, and not every one. The sample yields about 210,000 clones, around 79% seen once. The material sequenced was PBMCs. The receptors stem from a male donor in good health and CMV-seropositive.

DNA of the CDR3: TGTGCCAGTACCGACAAGCCTAACACTGAAGCTTTCTTT. Residues: CASTDKPNTEAFF. This rearrangement joins TRBV19 to TRBJ1-1; D unresolved. The CDR3 has 13 amino acids. Trimming cost V 7 bases and J 2 bases, with 11 bases left between them. Germline CDR1 and CDR2: LNHDA and SQIVND (reference sequence).

Remarks on this clone: At one of its ends the junction is not consistent with the germline gene, which may arise from a read error. V is TRBV19 and J is TRBJ2-7; 10 bases line up with TRBD2. The length of the CDR3 is 16 residues. CDR1 and CDR2 (germline): LNHDA, SQIVND (reference sequence). The CDR3 DNA is TGTGCCAGTAGTATAGTAAGCGGGAGGGCCTCCGACGAGCAGTACTTC. Amino acids: CASSIVSGRASDEQYF.

The chain is built from TRBV18 and TRBJ1-5; 8 bases are shared with TRBD1. V lost 3 bases, J lost 9 bases, and 7 bases stayed unmatched. The length of the CDR3 is 14 residues. Per the germline V gene, CDR1 is KGHSH and CDR2 is LQKENI. The CDR3 protein is CASSPDRARGPQHF. CDR3 DNA sequence: TGTGCCAGCTCACCGGACAGGGCCCGCGGGCCCCAGCATTTT.

The chain carries TRBV2 and TRBJ2-3, with 9 bases that match TRBD1. Germline values: CDR1 SNHLY, CDR2 FYNNEI. The CDR3 totals 14 residues. The CDR3 reads CATSLGQGPDTQYF. As DNA, the CDR3 is TGTGCGACCTCACTGGGACAGGGCCCAGATACGCAGTATTTT. Combining the CDR3 with reference TRBV2 and TRBJ2-3 gives the whole variable domain EPEVTQTPSHQVTQMGQEVILRCVPISNHLYFYWYRQILGQKVEFLVSFYNNEISEKSEIFDDQFSVERPDGSNFTLKIRSTKLEDSAMYFCATSLGQGPDTQYFGPGTRLTVL.

This rearrangement joins TRBV28 to TRBJ1-5, with D maybe TRBD1 (5 bases). Per the germline V gene, CDR1 is MDHEN and CDR2 is SYDVKM. Deletions cut 5 bases from V and 0 bases from J, with 11 bases between. CDR3 length: 15 amino acids. The CDR3 spells CASSLAGYSNQPQHF. Written as DNA, the CDR3 is TGTGCCAGCAGTCTCGCAGGGTATAGCAATCAGCCCCAGCATTTT.

The chain links TRBV11-1 to TRBJ2-7; D possibly corresponds to TRBD1 (6 bases). The ends were cut back, 3 bases at V and 3 bases at J, with 15 bases in the middle. The CDR3 has 15 residues. CDR1 and CDR2 (germline): SGHAT, FQDESV (reference sequence). CDR3 amino acids: CASSFLWTESYEQYF. The CDR3 bases are TGTGCCAGCAGCTTCCTATGGACAGAGAGCTACGAGCAGTACTTC.

The V call is TRBV27, the J call TRBJ2-7; perhaps TRBD1 as D (6 bases). The germline CDR1 and CDR2 sequences are MNHEY and SMNVEV (reference sequence). This CDR3 region has 14 residues. V dropped 4 bases and J dropped 3 bases, with 13 bases sitting between them. The CDR3 nucleotides are TGTGCCAGCAGTTCGCCCTCAGGGGTCTACGAGCAGTACTTC. This translates into CASSSPSGVYEQYF.

The chain has TRBV4-3 and TRBJ2-5; 15 positions agree with TRBD2. The CDR3 has 22 residues. Germline V gene data show CDR1 as LGHNA and CDR2 as YSLEER. The junction had 20 bases not matched to a gene; V was cut back by 1 base and J by 5 bases. The CDR3 DNA follows: TGCGCCAGCAGCCAAGCCTTTCCCACGGGACTAGCGGGAGGACGCTCCGAGGAGACCCAGTACTTC. It codes for CASSQAFPTGLAGGRSEETQYF.

The chain carries TRBV5-4 and TRBJ2-3; 13 positions agree with TRBD2. Germline CDR1 and CDR2: SGHNT and YYREEE (reference sequence). V lost 4 bases, J lost 3 bases, and 8 bases stayed unmatched. CDR3 length: 17 amino acids. The CDR3: CASSVRLAGGGTDTQYF. The CDR3 DNA reads TGTGCCAGCAGCGTCAGACTAGCGGGAGGCGGGACAGATACGCAGTATTTT.